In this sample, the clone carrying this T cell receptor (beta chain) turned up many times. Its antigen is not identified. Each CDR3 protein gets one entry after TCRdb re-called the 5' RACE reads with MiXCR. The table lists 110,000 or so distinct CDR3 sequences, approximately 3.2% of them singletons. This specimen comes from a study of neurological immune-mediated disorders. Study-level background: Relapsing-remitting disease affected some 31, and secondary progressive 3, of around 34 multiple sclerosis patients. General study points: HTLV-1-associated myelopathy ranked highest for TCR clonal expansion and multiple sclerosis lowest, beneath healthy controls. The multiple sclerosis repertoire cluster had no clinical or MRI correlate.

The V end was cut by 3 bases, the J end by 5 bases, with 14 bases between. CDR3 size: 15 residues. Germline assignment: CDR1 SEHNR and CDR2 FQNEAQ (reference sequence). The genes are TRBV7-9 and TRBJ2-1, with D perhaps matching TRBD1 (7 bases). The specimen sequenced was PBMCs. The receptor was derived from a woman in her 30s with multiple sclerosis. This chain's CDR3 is CASSFRPGGHNEQFF. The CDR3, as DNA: TGTGCCAGCAGCTTTAGGCCAGGGGGGCACAATGAGCAGTTCTTC.